This TCR beta chain derives from a study of blood T cell repertoires in COVID-19. Whole-study context: From the United States, Italy and Spain came samples of acute and convalescent COVID-19. In each case, the material was cDNA or gDNA derived from T cells, B-cell-depleted T cells, or PBMCs.

This CDR3 comprises 14 residues. Trimming took 6 bases from V and 1 from J; bases not matched to a gene: 7. Germline-derived CDR1 and CDR2 are SQVTM and ANQGSEA. Source study methods: The assay estimated nucleated cells by amplifying reference gene primers. The data were produced by immunoSEQ multiplex PCR, yet TCRdb's version contains in-frame clones alone and is incomplete. V, J and clone size are those of that table, while D and trimming were read from the DNA. The sample holds roughly 140,000 clones; 75% to 85% are singletons and the top ten take 7.2%. The chain is built from TRBV29-1 and TRBJ2-3; 7 positions agree with TRBD2. The TCR was taken from a woman in her fifties or sixties in a cohort sampled during active or convalescent COVID-19. The specimen was peripheral blood. CDR3 region: CSVGSSGGTDTQYF. CDR3 DNA sequence: TGCAGCGTGGGGTCCAGCGGGGGCACAGATACGCAGTATTTT.